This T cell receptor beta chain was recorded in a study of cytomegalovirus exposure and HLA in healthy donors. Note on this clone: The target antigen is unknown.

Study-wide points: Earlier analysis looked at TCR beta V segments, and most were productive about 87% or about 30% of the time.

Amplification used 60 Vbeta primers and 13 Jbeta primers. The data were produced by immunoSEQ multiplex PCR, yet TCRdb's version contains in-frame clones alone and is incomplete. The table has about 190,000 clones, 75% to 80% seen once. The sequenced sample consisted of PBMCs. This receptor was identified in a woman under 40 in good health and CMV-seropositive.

CDR3 in amino acids: CASSAGRAEAFF. The CDR3 bases are TGCGCCAGCAGCGCCGGCAGGGCTGAAGCTTTCTTT. The chain uses TRBV5-1 and TRBJ1-1, with D possibly matching TRBD1 (5 bases). The CDR3 is 12 amino acids. Germline V gives CDR1 SGHRS, CDR2 YFSETQ. Trimming removed 4 bases at V and 6 bases at J, with 10 bases between.